This T cell receptor (beta chain) was identified during a study of blood T cells in healthy people across ages. Sample-barcoded 5' priming and a J-beta primer mix drove a second PCR of roughly 7 to 11 cycles. TCRdb used MiXCR to reprocess the 5' RACE reads, holding one entry per CDR3 protein. The sample yields some 1.5 million distinct CDR3 sequences, roughly 27% seen once. The study's findings and limits: Older individuals had lower TCR beta diversity per million T cells (the decline was roughly linear). With unsorted PBMCs, a conclusive comparison of naive versus antigen-experienced cells was not possible. Donors of long life had a larger count of naive CD4+ cells and greater diversity than aged donors.

This CDR3 is built from 12 residues. V was clipped by 6 bases and J by 8 bases, with 11 bases between them. Ten milliliters was the volume of peripheral blood drawn from each donor. This clonotype has only a few counts. Its antigen is not known. The sample comprised blood. V usage is TRBV12-3 or TRBV12-4 and J usage is TRBJ2-4; D possibly corresponds to TRBD1 (6 bases). The TCR was taken from a woman in her twenties or thirties in good health. The CDR3 DNA follows: TGTGCCAGCAGACAGGGTAAGGACATTCAGTACTTC. This gives the protein CASRQGKDIQYF.